This record concerns one T cell receptor (beta chain) sequence. Its antigen is unknown. Per-nucleotide qualities are absent, and no much larger clonotype sits a single base away. The sample belongs to a study of untreated major depressive disorder (dated by TCRdb to 2016 to 2019). Turning to the overall study: A cross-sectional case-control design was used to compare T cell phenotype and TCR repertoire between antidepressant-free major depressive disorder patients and individually matched non-depressed controls. Sequencing followed up flow-cytometry Vbeta 5.1, Vbeta 11 and Vbeta 22 usage differences observed in the whole cohort. The research as a whole found: TRBV25-01 and TRBV02-01 usage followed the flow-cytometry pattern but did not reach statistical significance in the sequencing data. A comparatively small study sample was produced by the strict matching and exclusion criteria, and the generalizability of findings was thereby limited. Higher TRBV05-01 (Vbeta 5.1) usage among CD4+ T cells of depressed patients compared with controls was confirmed by sequencing, with p = 0.040 in a one-tailed test. In every sequenced subject, all of the top five TRBV05-01 clones were private clones. For the sequencing comparisons, one-tailed planned tests were applied to only three preselected Vbeta families.

The Qiagen DNeasy Blood and Tissue Kit was used to extract total genomic DNA from purified CD4+ T cells. Using immunoSEQ immunosequencing protocols, the TCRbeta CDR3 region, as defined by IMGT, was amplified and sequenced. The paper's data handling went like this. Raw sequence data were preprocessed by the immunoSEQ service for PCR and sequencing error correction. The sequence data were loaded into the immunoSEQ Analyzer and then analyzed further using VDJtools v1.0.7. The paired Wilcoxon signed-rank test was used to test differences between patients and controls. Held by TCRdb, this immuneACCESS table contains in-frame sequences only and omits some clones. Under half of the omission traces to an unresolved V gene where checked; the cause of the rest is unknown. The V and J calls and clone size are taken from that table; D and trimming were inferred from the DNA. In all, the sample holds about 21,000 clones, and about 90% of those were seen once. The ten most abundant clones make up more than 0.45% of the sample.

V is shortened by 7 bases, J by 4 bases, and the region joining them spans 16 bases. The CDR3 contains 14 residues, cysteine and phenylalanine counted. Solely the CDR3 DNA is kept, with 42 bases framed from the first base. The germline V gene encodes CDR1 SQVTM and CDR2 ANQGSEA. Each depressed patient was pairwise matched to a non-depressed control for sex, age, current smoking status and body mass index. All participants were of European descent. Controls had no mood disorder either currently or in their lifetime and had a Quick Inventory of Depressive Symptoms-Self Report score of 5 or lower. Participants were excluded if they had major medical conditions, Axis I/II comorbidities, regular medication or illicit drug use, or weekly alcohol intake above 100 g. Around 30 ml of peripheral blood was drawn into EDTA tubes from each participant. Using the BD IMag Human CD4 T Lymphocyte Enrichment Set, CD4+ T cells were purified from thawed PBMCs via magnetic negative selection. Flow cytometry confirmed that the CD4+ enrichment method typically gave roughly 95% purity. A subgroup of a few case-control pairs, chosen blind to chemokine receptor expression and flow-cytometric repertoire skewing results, underwent TCRbeta sequencing. Every blood sample was taken in the morning at 8:00 a.m., after which PBMCs were separated out using Ficoll-Hypaque gradient centrifugation. PBMCs were cryopreserved by gradual cooling to -80°C and stored in liquid nitrogen until assayed.

Sequencing was carried out using CD4+ T cells from PBMCs. The chain is made from TRBV29-1 and TRBJ2-2, with TRBD2 as a weak D call on 6 bases. The clonotype comes from a woman aged 40 to 50 in good health. CDR3 loop: CSAGGLASTGELFF. The nucleotide sequence is TGCAGCGCCGGGGGTCTCGCGTCCACCGGGGAGCTGTTTTTT.